A selection of T cell receptor beta chains follows, all from one sample in a study of long-term antiretroviral therapy in people with HIV. Assay used: immunoSEQ multiplex PCR; TCRdb lists only in-frame clones, some missing. Among roughly 12,000 clones listed, 83% were seen once. The sequencing used unsorted PBMCs, collected 3.4 years after starting antiretroviral therapy. These receptors all come from a middle-aged man with HIV. Both conserved end residues are part of each CDR3. The order of the fields is V gene, J gene, D gene, clone size, CDR3 protein, CDR3 DNA. A D gene is named only where the DNA matches it firmly. For some rows the clone size is stated as once, few or many, or as a class when expanded; others skip it.

v_gene: TRBV7-3; j_gene: TRBJ2-6; d_gene: -; abundance: -; CDR3aa: CASSSPRGARVSGANVLTF; CDR3nt: TGTGCCAGCAGCTCCCCTCGTGGGGCGCGGGTCTCTGGGGCCAACGTCCTGACTTTC
v_gene: TRBV23-1; j_gene: TRBJ2-5; d_gene: TRBD1; abundance: -; CDR3aa: CASSQSAGTGSKETQYF; CDR3nt: TGCGCCAGCAGTCAATCCGCCGGGACAGGGAGTAAAGAGACCCAGTACTTC
v_gene: TRBV7-9; j_gene: TRBJ2-7; d_gene: TRBD2; abundance: -; CDR3aa: CASSFSGGPGEQYF; CDR3nt: TGTGCCAGCAGCTTCTCGGGAGGGCCGGGTGAGCAGTACTTC
v_gene: TRBV7-7; j_gene: TRBJ2-2; d_gene: -; abundance: -; CDR3aa: CASSPYSNTGELFF; CDR3nt: TGTGCTAGCAGCCCCTATTCGAACACCGGGGAGCTGTTTTTT
v_gene: TRBV29-1; j_gene: TRBJ2-7; d_gene: -; abundance: -; CDR3aa: CSVDTGSYEQYF; CDR3nt: TGCAGCGTTGACACAGGGTCCTACGAGCAGTACTTC
v_gene: TRBV6-5; j_gene: TRBJ2-1; d_gene: -; abundance: few; CDR3aa: CASHGGNEQFF; CDR3nt: TGTGCCTCACATGGGGGGAATGAGCAGTTCTTC
v_gene: TRBV7-8; j_gene: TRBJ1-2; d_gene: -; abundance: -; CDR3aa: CASSPTDNYGYTF; CDR3nt: TGTGCCAGCAGCCCGACGGATAACTATGGCTACACCTTC
v_gene: TRBV5-4; j_gene: TRBJ2-5; d_gene: -; abundance: -; CDR3aa: CASSLAGAGETQYF; CDR3nt: TGTGCCAGCAGCTTGGCAGGGGCAGGAGAGACCCAGTACTTC
v_gene: TRBV11-2; j_gene: TRBJ1-2; d_gene: -; abundance: -; CDR3aa: CASSLNRGALLYGYTF; CDR3nt: TGTGCCAGCAGCTTAAATAGAGGGGCCCTACTCTATGGCTACACCTTC
v_gene: TRBV4-2; j_gene: TRBJ2-2; d_gene: -; abundance: -; CDR3aa: CASSQVTGELFF; CDR3nt: TGTGCCAGCAGCCAAGTGACCGGGGAGCTGTTTTTT
v_gene: TRBV4-2; j_gene: TRBJ2-1; d_gene: TRBD2; abundance: -; CDR3aa: CASSQGQVETSMNEQFF; CDR3nt: TGTGCCAGCAGCCAGGGGCAAGTCGAGACTAGCATGAATGAGCAGTTCTTC
v_gene: TRBV28; j_gene: TRBJ2-1; d_gene: TRBD2; abundance: -; CDR3aa: CASSPTSGSYNEQFF; CDR3nt: TGTGCCAGCAGTCCCACTAGCGGTTCTTACAATGAGCAGTTCTTC
v_gene: TRBV12-5; j_gene: TRBJ2-1; d_gene: -; abundance: few; CDR3aa: CASGLALYNEQFF; CDR3nt: TGTGCTAGTGGTTTGGCTTTATACAATGAGCAGTTCTTC
v_gene: TRBV27; j_gene: TRBJ2-7; d_gene: -; abundance: -; CDR3aa: CASKGLGEQYF; CDR3nt: TGTGCCAGCAAGGGGTTGGGGGAGCAGTACTTC
v_gene: TRBV5-5; j_gene: TRBJ2-7; d_gene: TRBD2; abundance: medium-sized; CDR3aa: CASSDLLAGGTYEQYF; CDR3nt: TGTGCCAGCAGCGACCTACTAGCGGGAGGAACTTACGAGCAGTACTTC
v_gene: TRBV6-4; j_gene: TRBJ2-1; d_gene: -; abundance: -; CDR3aa: CASSEEEYNEQFF; CDR3nt: TGTGCCAGCAGTGAAGAAGAGTACAATGAGCAGTTCTTC
v_gene: TRBV11-2; j_gene: TRBJ2-3; d_gene: -; abundance: -; CDR3aa: CASSLGAGHDTQYF; CDR3nt: TGTGCCAGCAGCTTAGGGGCAGGGCATGATACGCAGTATTTT
v_gene: TRBV7-3; j_gene: TRBJ2-5; d_gene: -; abundance: -; CDR3aa: CASSLGVPGSPPYF; CDR3nt: TGTGCCAGCAGCTTAGGGGTCCCGGGGTCCCCTCCGTACTTC
v_gene: TRBV27; j_gene: TRBJ2-7; d_gene: -; abundance: -; CDR3aa: CASSFLAGSYEQYF; CDR3nt: TGTGCCAGCAGTTTTCTGGCGGGTAGCTACGAGCAGTACTTC
v_gene: TRBV9; j_gene: TRBJ2-5; d_gene: -; abundance: -; CDR3aa: CASSVPGLQETQYF; CDR3nt: TGTGCCAGCAGCGTACCGGGACTCCAAGAGACCCAGTACTTC
v_gene: TRBV7-2; j_gene: TRBJ2-3; d_gene: TRBD2; abundance: -; CDR3aa: CASSPSGTSGDTQYF; CDR3nt: TGTGCCAGCAGCCCCAGTGGGACTAGCGGAGATACGCAGTATTTT
v_gene: TRBV11-1; j_gene: TRBJ2-5; d_gene: TRBD1; abundance: -; CDR3aa: CASSMGRVLTGRETQYF; CDR3nt: TGTGCCAGCAGCATGGGGCGTGTCTTGACAGGGAGAGAGACCCAGTACTTC